A selection of T cell receptor beta chains follows, all from one sample in a study of T-cell memory formation after mild COVID-19. One entry per CDR3 protein results from TCRdb running MiXCR on the 5' RACE reads. The sample has roughly 100,000 distinct CDR3 sequences; under 15% are singletons. The source material was PBMCs or a T cell subset sorted from them (not recorded which). The receptors were sampled from an adult woman who had mild COVID-19 (a few samples of this study predate the infection). Cell type and time point are not known. Each CDR3 is given with its conserved first and last residue. A D gene is named only where the DNA matches it firmly. Size is omitted from some rows. Given values are once, few, many or a class for expanded clones.

d_call clone_size j_call v_call cdr3_aa cdr3_nt
TRBD1 NA TRBJ2-3 TRBV18 CASSRDRDRGTDTQYF TGTGCCAGCTCACGGGACCGGGACAGGGGCACAGATACGCAGTATTTT
NA few TRBJ2-1 TRBV3-1 CASSRTDYSYNEQFF TGTGCCAGCAGCCGGACAGACTACTCCTACAATGAGCAGTTCTTC
NA NA TRBJ2-2 TRBV24-1 CATSDLRQVTTGELFF TGTGCCACCAGTGATTTGAGACAGGTGACCACCGGGGAGCTGTTTTTT
TRBD1 few TRBJ1-1 TRBV7-2 CASSLGTGGFGAFF TGTGCCAGCAGCTTAGGGACAGGGGGCTTCGGAGCTTTCTTT
TRBD2 few TRBJ2-5 TRBV9 CASSETSGGPEDF TGTGCCAGCAGTGAGACTAGCGGGGGGCCCGAAGACTTC
TRBD2 NA TRBJ2-1 TRBV7-6 CASSFTRDYFQHEQFF TGTGCCAGCAGCTTCACCCGGGACTACTTCCAGCATGAGCAGTTCTTC
NA NA TRBJ2-1 TRBV3-1 CASSQDVTSSSYNEQFF TGTGCCAGCAGCCAAGATGTAACTTCGAGCTCCTACAATGAGCAGTTCTTC
TRBD2 NA TRBJ2-7 TRBV4-2 CASSGTSGFSYEQYF TGTGCCAGCTCGGGGACTAGCGGTTTCTCCTACGAGCAGTACTTC
NA many TRBJ2-3 TRBV7-6 CASSLGMDTQYF TGTGCCAGCAGCTTAGGGATGGATACGCAGTATTTT
NA NA TRBJ1-3 TRBV7-9 CASSHRQSGNTIYF TGTGCCAGCAGCCATAGACAGTCTGGAAACACCATATATTTT
NA many TRBJ2-3 TRBV20-1 CSAITDTQYF TGCAGTGCTATAACAGATACGCAGTATTTT
NA NA TRBJ1-1 TRBV7-3 CASSLTGGGTEAFF TGTGCCAGCAGCTTAACGGGAGGCGGGACTGAAGCTTTCTTT
NA few TRBJ1-1 TRBV7-3 CASSLVGIAFF TGTGCCAGCAGCTTAGTAGGAATCGCTTTCTTT
NA NA TRBJ1-6 TRBV9 CASSVPGSPLHF TGTGCCAGCAGCGTCCCTGGGTCACCCCTCCACTTT
NA NA TRBJ2-3 TRBV20-1 CSARAPRKEYF TGCAGTGCTAGAGCCCCCCGAAAGGAGTATTTT
NA NA TRBJ2-1 TRBV6-6 CASSIGLYNEQFF TGTGCCAGCAGTATTGGACTTTACAATGAGCAGTTCTTC
NA few TRBJ2-2 TRBV11-2 CASSLVLGSGTGELFF TGTGCCAGCAGCTTAGTGTTGGGAAGCGGCACCGGGGAGCTGTTTTTT
NA few TRBJ2-7 TRBV28 CASSLRTEPYYEQYF TGTGCCAGCAGTTTACGGACAGAACCGTACTACGAGCAGTACTTC
NA NA TRBJ2-2 TRBV7-9 CAGFTGELFF TGTGCTGGTTTTACCGGGGAGCTGTTTTTT
TRBD2 many TRBJ2-5 TRBV6-5 CASSSGSGLAGGAETQYF TGTGCCAGCAGTTCAGGGAGCGGCCTAGCGGGAGGAGCGGAGACCCAGTACTTC